This T cell receptor (beta chain) was retrieved from a study of control samples from healthy donors and cancer patients. The data were produced by immunoSEQ multiplex PCR, yet TCRdb's version contains in-frame clones alone and is incomplete. The sample carries 60,000 to 75,000 clones, around 82% recorded once. The CDR3 is made up of 13 amino acids. Germline CDR1 and CDR2: MGHRA and YSYEKL. V was pared by 5 bases and J by 2 bases, with 8 bases between. The gene calls are TRBV4-1 and TRBJ2-3, with D unclear. The receptor's source is a man aged 50-59 years in good health. Input material: blood. CDR3 bases: TGCGCCAGCAGCTCCCTTACCACAGATACGCAGTATTTT. This translates into CASSSLTTDTQYF.